This passage covers 3 T cell receptor beta chains from one sample sequenced in a study of identical twins. TCRdb called the 5' RACE reads again in MiXCR, with one record for every CDR3 protein. The table records about 470,000 distinct CDR3 sequences, 24% of them present only once. The same data also contributed to another study, on T cells expressing NK-cell markers.

Sequenced input: CD4+ T cells sorted from blood. The receptor source for this set is a woman aged 18-29 years in good health.

The CDR3 region has the DNA TGCAGTGCTAGTGCCGGGACTTGGGGTGAAAAACTGTTTTTT. Protein: CSASAGTWGEKLFF. The rearrangement joins TRBV20-1 to TRBJ1-4, with D perhaps TRBD1 (5 bases). This CDR3 comprises 14 residues. Trimming cost V 3 bases and J 7 bases, with 15 bases left between them. Germline V gene data show CDR1 as DFQATT and CDR2 as SNEGSKA (reference sequence).

This clonotype has only a few counts. V gene TRBV18 combines with J gene TRBJ1-5, with 8 bases identical to TRBD1. This CDR3 has 16 residues. Germline V gives CDR1 KGHSH, CDR2 LQKENI. V was pared by 2 bases and J by 0 bases, with 3 bases of the junction left unmatched. The CDR3 here is CASSPDRGTSNQPQHF. The DNA of the CDR3 is TGTGCCAGCTCACCAGACAGGGGTACTAGCAATCAGCCCCAGCATTTT. The full variable domain, in which reference TRBV18 and TRBJ1-5 provide the parts outside the CDR3, is NAGVMQNPRHLVRRRGQEARLRCSPMKGHSHVYWYRQLPEEGLKFMVYLQKENIIDESGMPKERFSAEFPKEGPSILRIQQVVRGDSAAYFCASSPDRGTSNQPQHFGDGTRLSIL.

In its sample, this clonotype was seen many times. The chain joins TRBV12-3 or TRBV12-4 to TRBJ2-2; TRBD2 matches at 11 bases. This CDR3 region has 16 residues. With V trimmed by 6 bases and J by 0 bases, 3 bases remained unmatched. In nucleotides, the CDR3 is TGTGCCAGCAGCCTTAGCGGGAGGGCGAACACCGGGGAGCTGTTTTTT. It translates to CASSLSGRANTGELFF.